This T cell receptor (beta chain) was captured in a study of T cell responses to AZD1222 COVID-19 vaccine (TCRdb year 2021). Regarding the study in general: AZD1222 recipients whose second dose came at about 4 weeks and those whose second dose came at about 12 weeks were combined into one group, since spike-specific TCR depth and breadth did not differ between the two schedules. A total of 233 trial participants underwent TCR sequencing, of whom some 200 had received two doses of AZD1222 and some 25 had received two doses of the MenACWY control vaccine. Trial participants were enrolled by age into 18-55, 56-69 and 70-plus year subgroups, with approximately 150, 30 and 60 TCR-sequenced participants respectively. On the study overall, not on this receptor specifically: Nearly half of unique spike-specific TCRs reportedly recognized epitopes outside regions mutated in the B.1.351 and B.1.1.7 variants. After two AZD1222 doses, both the breadth and the depth of spike-specific TCRs were significantly higher than at day 0 and than in MenACWY recipients. Participants were mostly white British and included more females than males, and it was suggested by the authors that clonal diversity may have been underestimated. The vaccine-associated CD4 TCRs covered the entire spike protein, and the dominant responses fell in regions 160-218 and 743-854. In the small 56-69-year group, the increase in depth fell short of significance, most likely because of low power. Conclusions about previously exposed vaccinees were limited because only six AZD1222 recipients were SARS-CoV-2 seropositive at baseline. No day 14 peak-response samples were available, so repertoires were characterized only after the peak T cell response.

The time point label of this sample denotes: baseline before first vaccination. Vaccinee samples came from UK trials COV001 and COV002, including a single-blind randomized controlled phase 2/3 trial of AZD1222 (ChAdOx1 nCoV-19) in healthy adults. For TCRbeta chain sequencing, PBMC samples from trial participants were taken at day 0 and at day 28 after the second dose. Its CDR3 holds 16 amino acids, cysteine through phenylalanine. Only CDR3 DNA is held: 48 bases, read in frame from base 1. CDR1 KGHSH and CDR2 LQKENI were looked up in the germline V gene. V is cut by 1 base and J by 6 bases, and the space between the germline ends is 15 bases. Comment on this clone: Its antigen is still unknown. Base qualities are not at hand, and no much larger clone is one base apart.

The CDR3 regions of human TCRbeta chains were analyzed by immunosequencing. On the authors' methods: TCRs in the repertoires were compared against a reference library of SARS-CoV-2-specific TCRs that had been generated with the MIRA antigen-specificity platform. Breadth was defined as the fraction of unique TCRs that were SARS-CoV-2-associated. Depth was defined as the fraction of total T cells that were SARS-CoV-2-associated. Using the MIRA data, each spike-specific TCR was mapped to the spike region that the TCR reacts to and placed in a CD4 or CD8 class. Log10-transformed breadth and depth values were compared by one-way ANOVA with Sidak's multiple comparisons tests. This immuneACCESS table, as held by TCRdb, lists in-frame sequences with V and J called but not all clones. Of the missing ones, under half trace to an unresolved V gene in checked studies; the others have no known cause. V and J calls and clone size are those listed in that table; D and trimming were worked out from the DNA. Present in this sample are roughly 100,000 clones, roughly nine tenths of which were seen just once. About 4.9% of the sample rests with the top ten.

Material: peripheral blood, obtained on day 0 of AZD1222 vaccination. The receptor was derived from an adult in good health. The chain employs TRBV18 and TRBJ2-2; the D gene assignment is perhaps TRBD1 or TRBD2, with each matching 5 bases. The CDR3 is CASSPRGDSLAGELFF. The nucleotide sequence is given as TGTGCCAGCTCACCACGGGGAGACAGTTTGGCCGGGGAGCTGTTTTTT.